Included here is one TCR beta chain sequence, with context. Its specificity is not known. Clones were read by immunoSEQ multiplex PCR, and TCRdb kept only the in-frame ones, dropping some. The data hold approximately 31,000 clones, with about 70% observed a single time. Germline V gene lookup returns CDR1 MNHEY and CDR2 SMNVEV (reference sequence). The CDR3 is 15 residues long. V lost 4 bases to trimming and J lost 10 bases; unmatched junction nucleotides: 5. This entry is derived from a study of STAT5B mutations in CD4+ large granular lymphocyte leukemia. Overall study results and limits: 25% of private leukemic clonotypes occurred rarely in other patients' non-leukemic repertoires.

Sequenced: CD4+ T cells from blood buffy coats. This chain connects TRBV27 to TRBJ1-6; TRBD1 aligns across 12 bases. This receptor was obtained from a human donor in good health. CDR3 DNA sequence: TGTGCCAGCAGTTCGGGACAGGGGGCGCGGTCACCCCTCCACTTT. Protein sequence: CASSSGQGARSPLHF.